The next 24 T cell receptor beta chains were all read from a single sample in a study of PD-1 blockade in classical Hodgkin lymphoma. Generated by immunoSEQ multiplex PCR, the TCRdb table keeps only in-frame clones and is missing some. Of tens of thousands of clones listed, 75% to 90% were seen once; the top ten hold 2.5% to 3.5%. Time point meaning: cycle 4 day 1 (C4D1), after five to seven weeks of nivolumab. Every patient had relapsed following autologous stem cell transplantation, and cohorts differed in brentuximab vedotin exposure. Researchers used magnetic negative selection to pull out pure CD4+ T cells from thawed PBMCs. The sequenced sample was CD4+ T cells from blood, obtained before the fourth cycle of nivolumab. The receptors derive from a human donor with classical Hodgkin lymphoma.

CDR3 region: CASSMAISLNTEAFF. As DNA, the CDR3 is TGTGCCAGTAGTATGGCCATCTCGCTGAACACTGAAGCTTTCTTT. The V gene is TRBV19, the J gene TRBJ1-1; no reliable D call. V was shortened by 3 bases and J by 0 bases, with 11 bases between the two germline ends. The CDR3 extends over 15 amino acids. Per germline, CDR1 LNHDA and CDR2 SQIVND (reference sequence). Complete variable domain (other parts from reference TRBV19 and TRBJ1-1): DGGITQSPKYLFRKEGQNVTLSCEQNLNHDAMYWYRQDPGQGLRLIYYSQIVNDFQKGDIAEGYSVSREKKESFPLTVTSAQKNPTAFYLCASSMAISLNTEAFFGQGTRLTVV.

The table lists this clone with a few counts. V gene TRBV12-2 combines with J gene TRBJ1-5. TRBV12-2 is marked as a pseudogene. This CDR3 has 12 residues. CDR3 sequence reads: CASLIGNQPQHF. Here the CDR3 DNA reads TGTGCAAGTCTCATAGGCAATCAGCCCCAGCATTTT.

This clone was seen more than once but under ten times. The chain joins TRBV14 to TRBJ1-2; no clear D. From germline, CDR1 is SGHDN and CDR2 FVKESK. V was cut by 0 bases and J by 7 bases, with 3 bases left in between. The CDR3 spans 11 residues. The DNA of the CDR3 is TGTGCCAGCAGCCAAGAGGGTGGCTACACCTTC. This encodes CASSQEGGYTF.

The chain couples TRBV6-1 to TRBJ2-2; no firm D call. V was trimmed by 4 bases and J by 1 base, leaving 10 bases between them. The CDR3 is made up of 15 amino acids. CDR1 is MNHNS and CDR2 is SASEGT in the germline V gene. The CDR3 sequence: CASSGNRLNTGELFF. CDR3 DNA: TGTGCCAGCAGTGGTAACCGATTGAACACCGGGGAGCTGTTTTTT.

The genes are TRBV28 and TRBJ2-6, with TRBD2 as a possible D gene (5 bases). CDR3 length: 15 residues. V lost 3 bases and J 0 bases, leaving 6 bases between the germline ends. Per the germline V gene, CDR1 is MDHEN and CDR2 is SYDVKM. The CDR3 here is CASSFGSSGANVLTF. CDR3 nucleotide sequence: TGTGCCAGCAGTTTTGGGAGCTCTGGGGCCAACGTCCTGACTTTC.

The genes are TRBV7-2 and TRBJ2-7; D gene unclear. Germline CDR1 reads SGHTA; CDR2 reads FQGNSA. Trimming shortened V by 1 base and J by 3 bases, and 1 base separated the two germline ends. There are 11 residues in the CDR3. The chain's CDR3 is CASSLDYEQYF. CDR3 nucleotide sequence: TGTGCCAGCAGCTTAGACTACGAGCAGTACTTC.

This sequence joins TRBV28 and TRBJ1-2; 9 nucleotides match TRBD1. There are 14 residues in the CDR3. CDR1 MDHEN and CDR2 SYDVKM come from the germline V gene. The trim removed 7 bases at V and 8 bases at J, leaving 11 bases unmatched. CDR3 sequence: CASNNVQGALGYTF. In nucleotides, the CDR3 is TGTGCCAGCAACAACGTACAGGGGGCGTTAGGCTACACCTTC.

This clone was detected a few times. V is TRBV29-1 and J is TRBJ1-1; possible D gene TRBD1, 6 bases. Trimming took off 6 bases at V and 0 bases at J, with 8 bases between the two ends. Germline V gene data show CDR1 as SQVTM and CDR2 as ANQGSEA. This CDR3 contains 12 residues. CDR3 sequence (DNA): TGCAGCGTGGGACACGTGAACACTGAAGCTTTCTTT. Encoded protein: CSVGHVNTEAFF.

This clone has only one observation. This chain connects TRBV30 to TRBJ2-5; D uncertain. The V end was cut by 5 bases, the J end by 3 bases, with 10 bases between. The CDR3 extends over 12 amino acids. The germline CDR1 and CDR2 sequences are GTSNPN and SVGIG (reference sequence). CDR3 bases: TGTGCCTGGGCGCTGTGGGAAGAGACCCAGTACTTC. It specifies CAWALWEETQYF.

This clone came up once. The chain employs TRBV10-3 and TRBJ2-3, with 9 bases matching TRBD1. CDR1 is ENHRY and CDR2 is SYGVKD in the germline V gene. V lost 8 bases, J lost 6 bases, and 6 bases stayed unmatched. The CDR3 extends over 13 amino acids. CDR3 sequence reads: CAIGGQGWDTQYF. The CDR3 region has the DNA TGTGCCATCGGGGGACAGGGATGGGATACGCAGTATTTT.

This sequence joins TRBV7-2 and TRBJ1-5; D is undetermined. CDR1 is SGHTA and CDR2 is FQGNSA in the germline V gene. V was cut by 0 bases and J by 1 base, with 7 bases left in between. The CDR3 totals 15 residues. The CDR3 nucleotides are TGTGCCAGCAGCTTAGCAGGCAGGAGCAATCAGCCCCAGCATTTT. Translated, it gives CASSLAGRSNQPQHF.

This clone has only one observation. The chain carries TRBV7-2 and TRBJ1-3; D call uncertain. The germline V gene has CDR1 SGHTA and CDR2 FQGNSA. The CDR3 runs to 14 residues. Trimming shortened V by 3 bases and J by 4 bases, and 10 bases separated the two germline ends. In nucleotides, the CDR3 is TGTGCCAGCAGCTTTAAGAGTTCCGGAAACACCATATATTTT. Its translation is CASSFKSSGNTIYF.

This clone has a single count. The chain combines TRBV5-8 with TRBJ1-4, with D possibly TRBD1 on 6 matching bases. This CDR3 region has 16 residues. Germline V CDR1 and CDR2: SGHTS, YDEGEE. V was pared by 4 bases and J by 3 bases, with 16 bases between. The CDR3 DNA reads as TGTGCCAGCAGCACCGGGGGCTTGGCGGCTAATGAAAAACTGTTTTTT. This sequence encodes CASSTGGLAANEKLFF.

This sequence joins TRBV5-6 and TRBJ2-5, with 13 positions matching TRBD2. V dropped 0 bases and J dropped 5; count of bases not matched to a gene: 10. This CDR3 spans 18 amino acids. The germline gives CDR1 SGHDT, CDR2 YYEEEE. The CDR3 bases are TGTGCCAGCAGCTTGGACGGACTAGCGGGGGACGTCCAGGAGACCCAGTACTTC. This codes for CASSLDGLAGDVQETQYF.

The V call is TRBV7-2, the J call TRBJ1-6; D is undetermined. Germline V gene data show CDR1 as SGHTA and CDR2 as FQGNSA. This CDR3 comprises 13 residues. The V end lost 0 bases, the J end lost 8 bases, and 5 bases lay between the germline ends. CDR3 amino acids: CASSLADYSPLHF. For the CDR3, the DNA is TGTGCCAGCAGCTTAGCTGACTATTCACCCCTCCACTTT. The full variable domain, its missing parts supplied by reference TRBV7-2 and TRBJ1-6, is GAGVSQSPSNKVTEKGKDVELRCDPISGHTALYWYRQSLGQGLEFLIYFQGNSAPDKSGLPSDRFSAERTGGSVSTLTIQRTQQEDSAVYLCASSLADYSPLHFGNGTRLTVT.

This clone was seen more than once but under ten times. V gene TRBV4-3 combines with J gene TRBJ2-7, with D unclear. Germline V gene sequence: CDR1 LGHNA, CDR2 YSLEER. The V gene lost 8 bases and the J gene lost 3 bases, with 23 bases spanning the gap. The CDR3 runs to 16 residues. The DNA of the CDR3 is TGCGCCAGCCGCCCGCACAGACAAGTTCCTGTCTACGAGCAGTACTTC. Its protein is CASRPHRQVPVYEQYF.

This chain uses TRBV7-2 with TRBJ2-7; perhaps D is TRBD1 or TRBD2 (5 bases each). The germline V and J ends were trimmed by 1 base and 1 base, with 11 bases remaining between them. The CDR3 runs 15 residues. Germline V gene sequence: CDR1 SGHTA, CDR2 FQGNSA. CDR3: CASSLVGTQSYEQYF. The DNA of the CDR3 is TGTGCCAGCAGCTTAGTGGGGACCCAGTCCTACGAGCAGTACTTC.

This clone was observed once. The CDR3 coding sequence is TGTGCCAGCAGCTTCGCTCAAAGGGGGACTGAAGCTTTCTTT. It translates to CASSFAQRGTEAFF. The V gene is TRBV7-9, the J gene TRBJ1-1; D is possibly TRBD1 (6 bases). Germline CDR1 reads SEHNR; CDR2 reads FQNEAQ (reference sequence). The CDR3 has 14 residues. Deletions cut 3 bases from V and 5 bases from J, with 13 bases between.

The J gene is TRBJ1-4, the V gene TRBV5-6; 7 bases agree with TRBD1. The V segment lost 4 bases and the J segment 8 bases; nucleotides outside the gene matches: 11. CDR1 and CDR2 from the germline V gene are SGHDT and YYEEEE. The CDR3 extends over 15 amino acids. The CDR3 protein is CASSRGGGQWEKLFF. CDR3 DNA sequence: TGTGCCAGCAGCCGAGGCGGGGGACAGTGGGAAAAACTGTTTTTT.

V is TRBV7-6 and J is TRBJ1-2; 9 bases are a match to TRBD1. J was trimmed by 8 bases and V by 1 base; bases with no gene match: 11. CDR1 SGHVS and CDR2 FNYEAQ come from the germline V gene. CDR3 size: 16 residues. The CDR3 bases are TGTGCCAGCAGCTTAGATGGGACAGGGAGGAAGGAGGGCTACACCTTC. Translation: CASSLDGTGRKEGYTF.

The chain couples TRBV7-9 to TRBJ1-1; no firm D call. Between the trimmed V and J ends, which lost 2 bases and 5 bases, there was a span of 15 bases. This CDR3 has 15 amino acids. The germline CDR1 and CDR2 sequences are SEHNR and FQNEAQ (reference sequence). The CDR3 region has the DNA TGTGCCAGCAGCTTATACCGTGGAGTGGGGACTGAAGCTTTCTTT. Translation: CASSLYRGVGTEAFF.

V gene TRBV4-2 combines with J gene TRBJ2-1, with TRBD2 as a possible D gene (6 bases). Germline CDR1 is LGHNA and CDR2 is YNFKEQ. The CDR3 sequence is 14 residues long. V lost 0 bases and J 10 bases, leaving 13 bases between the germline ends. CDR3 amino acids: CASSQDPSTREQFF. The CDR3 DNA follows: TGTGCCAGCAGCCAAGACCCCTCGACTAGGGAGCAGTTCTTC.

This clone is a singleton in its sample. The chain uses TRBV11-3 and TRBJ1-2; unclear D gene. The CDR3 contains 13 residues. CDR1 is SGHNT and CDR2 is YENEEA in the germline V gene. The V end was cut by 3 bases, the J end by 4 bases, with 9 bases between. CDR3 in DNA: TGTGCCAGCAGCTTTGGTAGCTTCTATGGCTACACCTTC. Its protein is CASSFGSFYGYTF.

V is TRBV2 and J is TRBJ1-5; maybe TRBD1 (5 bases). The CDR3 has 13 amino acids. In germline, CDR1 is SNHLY, CDR2 FYNNEI. Trimming took off 6 bases at V and 4 bases at J, with 10 bases between the two ends. The CDR3 loop reads CASRLGVNQPQHF. The CDR3 DNA is TGTGCCAGCAGGTTAGGGGTTAATCAGCCCCAGCATTTT.